A selection of T cell receptor beta chains follows, all from one sample in a study of T cells in Graves' hyperthyroidism and ophthalmopathy. TCRdb reanalysed the multiplex PCR reads using MiXCR and keeps one entry per CDR3 protein. The data show roughly 350,000 distinct CDR3 sequences, with about 15% seen just once and 20% to 25% held by the top ten. The sample was blood. The source is a woman aged 25 to 45 with Graves' hyperthyroidism. Each CDR3 is given with its conserved first and last residue. The D gene is left open where the match is weak. Size is omitted from some rows. Given values are once, few, many or a class for expanded clones.

clone_size j_call v_call d_call cdr3_nt cdr3_aa
many TRBJ2-2 TRBV11-2 NA TGTGCCAGCAGCTACCCGCGTTCATCTGGGGAGCTGTTTTTT CASSYPRSSGELFF
many TRBJ1-4 TRBV6-2/TRBV6-3 NA TGTGCCAGCAGTTACCCAGCAACTAATGAAAAACTGTTTTTT CASSYPATNEKLFF
NA TRBJ1-3 TRBV30 TRBD1 TGTGCCTGGAGTCCCAGGGGGGTAGGAGGAAACACCATATATTTT CAWSPRGVGGNTIYF
NA TRBJ2-7 TRBV5-1 TRBD1 TGCGCCAGCAGCTCCGGGACAGGGGGCTTCGAGCAGTACTTC CASSSGTGGFEQYF
few TRBJ1-4 TRBV20-1 NA TGCAGTGCTTGCGGGTCTCAATCTAATGAAAAACTGTTTTTT CSACGSQSNEKLFF
NA TRBJ2-5 TRBV12-3/TRBV12-4 TRBD1 TGTGCCAGCAAAAGACAGGGGCAAGAGACCCAGTACTTC CASKRQGQETQYF
many TRBJ2-3 TRBV28 NA TGTGCCACCCCGGGACTGAACACAGATACGCAGTATTTT CATPGLNTDTQYF
many TRBJ2-2 TRBV11-2 NA TGTGCCAGCGGATCCCTTCCCACCGGGGAGCTGTTTTTT CASGSLPTGELFF
NA TRBJ2-5 TRBV28 TRBD2 TGTGCCAGCACAAAGCGGGAGGAGCTCGGTGAGACCCAGTACTTC CASTKREELGETQYF
many TRBJ1-1 TRBV28 NA TGTGCCAGCAGTTTAGTGGAGAACACTGAAGCTTTCTTT CASSLVENTEAFF